This T cell receptor (beta chain) was recovered during a study of blood T cell repertoires in COVID-19. Symptom resolution, clearance, or two negative PCRs marked donors in Cohort 3 as recovered. This clone was observed a single time. This CDR3 comprises 13 residues. V was trimmed by 2 bases and J by 10 bases, leaving 14 bases between them. Germline V gene sequence: CDR1 SGHDN, CDR2 FVKESK. Source study methods: Reference gene primer amplification gave estimated nucleated cell counts. The assay was immunoSEQ multiplex PCR, and TCRdb's table has in-frame clones only and misses some. The D gene and trimming were derived from the DNA, and the V and J assignments and clone size from that table. The repertoire holds about 370,000 clones, with around 91% as singletons.

The sequence derives from a man aged 18-30 years who had recovered from COVID-19. Material: PBMCs or T cells enriched from blood (not recorded which). The chain combines TRBV14 with TRBJ1-1; no reliable D call. The CDR3 coding sequence is TGTGCCAGCAGCCAAACATCGGGAGCGAGAGCTTTCTTT. Residues: CASSQTSGARAFF.